This T cell receptor beta chain was recovered during a study of molecular identifiers for immune sequencing clone quantification (dated by TCRdb to the late 2010s). In the study overall: For a replicate experiment, RNA from around 20,000 or 100,000 naive CD8 T cells was divided into five aliquots, of which four were sequenced. CD8 T cells were used in a methods study to benchmark molecular-identifier clustering-based TCR repertoire sequencing (MIDCIRS) and TCR RNA copy counting.

Libraries of naive CD8 T cells were built from anywhere between about 20,000 and 1,000,000 sorted cells, with 10%, 30% or 50% of the purified RNA used. On a BD FACSAria II, naive CD8 T cells were FACS-sorted as CD8+CD4-CCR7+CD45RA+ and collected into RLT Plus buffer. To test detection sensitivity, Jurkat RNA equal to approximately ten TCR copies was added to samples of about 20,000-1,000,000 naive CD8 T cells. CD8 T cells were enriched using RosetteSep CD8+ T Cell Enrichment Cocktail and Ficoll-Paque, and the enriched cells then underwent ACK red cell lysis. Here is what the overall study found, with its caveats: When barcode sub-clustering was left out, chimeric consensus sequences inflated TCR diversity, with chimeras reaching as high as 47%. Roughly 3 recovered TCR RNA copies per cell were obtained by modeling, versus about ten by digital PCR, implying a capture efficiency of about 30%. In CMV-specific effector cells, clones with more than 20 RNA copies contained over 99% of molecules, whereas in naive cells such clones contained under 1% of molecules. The sizes of highly expanded clones could end up underestimated when identical TCR molecules share a barcode. Spiked-in Jurkat TCR RNA (10 copies' worth), which is not part of the donor repertoire, was contained in the naive libraries. Spiked-in Jurkat TCR RNA equal to a single cell's worth was reported to be detectable even within one million naive CD8 T cells.

Library method: PCR. Sequencing took place on an Illumina HiSeq 4000. Bulk TCR libraries were prepared as previously described, using TCR primers listed in Table S5. The Qiagen AllPrep DNA/RNA kit was used to purify total RNA. Before analysis, reads from multiple sequencing runs of the same library were pooled. The authors processed their data as follows. Only reads with exact TCR constant sequence were kept, trimmed to 150 nt, and grouped by their 12-nt molecular barcodes. Reads within each barcode group were sub-clustered using a 15% Levenshtein threshold, and quality-weighted consensus sequences were constructed for each RNA molecule. Non-functional sequences were filtered out, along with any lower-count sequence sitting one edit away from another sequence. Based on fitting two negative binomial distributions, any barcode sub-cluster with under 20% of the maximum read count was discarded. TCRdb's own reprocessing of the public reads used fastp at Q25 and MiXCR and kept productive beta chains. Identical CDR3 protein sequences are pooled into one entry, listed with their most common genes and DNA. The V and J calls were not made by the authors but by TCRdb's processing. Counted in this sample were under 600,000 distinct CDR3 sequences; about a fifth of them appeared once. The top ten clones comprise about 0.8% of the sample.

On this clonotype: This receptor's antigen is unknown. Given a much more abundant clone one base away, this may be a read error.

The CDR3 starts with the cysteine, ends with the phenylalanine, and has 14 residues. CDR3 DNA only is kept here, 42 bases in frame from base 1. The germline V gene gives CDR1 as SGHAT and CDR2 as FQNNGV. V drops 7 bases and J drops 3 bases, leaving 14 bases in between. This TCR was sampled from a human donor in good health. Some libraries in this study had Jurkat cell RNA spiked in. The chain employs TRBV11-2 and TRBJ2-3; D gene: possibly TRBD1, on 6 matching bases. The material sequenced was naive CD8+ T cells from blood, with Jurkat cell RNA spiked in. The cell subset or site label for this specimen denotes: FACS-sorted CD8+CD4-CCR7+CD45RA+ naive T cells. The nucleotide sequence is given as TGTGCCAGCAATCTAGGGGGTAGAACAGATACGCAGTATTTT. Translated, it reads CASNLGGRTDTQYF.